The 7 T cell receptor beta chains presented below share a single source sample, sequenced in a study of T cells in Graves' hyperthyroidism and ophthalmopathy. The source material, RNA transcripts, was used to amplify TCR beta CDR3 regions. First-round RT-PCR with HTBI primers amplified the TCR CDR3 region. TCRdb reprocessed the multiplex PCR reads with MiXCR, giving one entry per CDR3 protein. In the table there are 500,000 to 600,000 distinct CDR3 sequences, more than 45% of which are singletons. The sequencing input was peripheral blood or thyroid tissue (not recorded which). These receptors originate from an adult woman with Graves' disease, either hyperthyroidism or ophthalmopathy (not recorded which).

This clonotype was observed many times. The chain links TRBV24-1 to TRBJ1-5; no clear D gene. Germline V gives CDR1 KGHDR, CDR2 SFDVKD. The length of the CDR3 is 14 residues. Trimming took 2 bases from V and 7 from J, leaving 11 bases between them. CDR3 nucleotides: TGTGCCACCAGTGATTCTCAAAGTTTCCAGCCCCAGCATTTT. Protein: CATSDSQSFQPQHF.

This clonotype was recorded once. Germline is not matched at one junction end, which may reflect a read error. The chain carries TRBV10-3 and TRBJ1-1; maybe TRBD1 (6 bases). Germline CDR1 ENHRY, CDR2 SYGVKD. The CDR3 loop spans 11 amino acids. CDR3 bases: TGTGCCATCAGTGAGGGGGGGACACCTCATTTT. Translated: CAISEGGTPHF.

The CDR3 DNA reads as TGCAGTGCTAGGGATTCGGGAGGGATCAATGAGCAGTTCTTC. As protein: CSARDSGGINEQFF. This chain links TRBV20-1 with TRBJ2-1; 8 nucleotides align to TRBD2. The CDR3 has 14 amino acids. V lost 3 bases to trimming and J lost 6 bases; unmatched junction nucleotides: 7. The germline CDR1 and CDR2 sequences are DFQATT and SNEGSKA (reference sequence).

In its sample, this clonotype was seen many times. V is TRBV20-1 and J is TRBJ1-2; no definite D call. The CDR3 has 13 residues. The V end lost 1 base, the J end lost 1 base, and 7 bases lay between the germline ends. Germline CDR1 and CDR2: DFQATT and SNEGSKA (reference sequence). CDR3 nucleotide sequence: TGCAGTGCTAGAGGTCGGCGTAACTATGGCTACACCTTC. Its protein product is CSARGRRNYGYTF.

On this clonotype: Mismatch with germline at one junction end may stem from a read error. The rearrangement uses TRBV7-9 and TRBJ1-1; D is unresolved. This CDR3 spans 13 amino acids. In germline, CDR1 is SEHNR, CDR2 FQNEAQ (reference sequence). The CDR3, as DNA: TGCGCCAGCAGCCCTACCCAGAACACTGAAGCTTTCTTT. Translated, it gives CASSPTQNTEAFF. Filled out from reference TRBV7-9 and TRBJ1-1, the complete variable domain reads DTGVSQNPRHKITKRGQNVTFRCDPISEHNRLYWYRQTLGQGPEFLTYFQNEAQLEKSRLLSDRFSAERPKGSFSTLEIQRTEQGDSAMYLCASSPTQNTEAFFGQGTRLTVV.

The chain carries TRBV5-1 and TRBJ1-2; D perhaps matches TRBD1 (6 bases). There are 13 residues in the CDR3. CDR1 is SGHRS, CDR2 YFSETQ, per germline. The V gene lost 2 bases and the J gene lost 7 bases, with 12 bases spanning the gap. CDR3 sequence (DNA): TGCGCCAGCAGCTTAAGGGGGGACGTTGGCTACACCTTC. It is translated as CASSLRGDVGYTF.

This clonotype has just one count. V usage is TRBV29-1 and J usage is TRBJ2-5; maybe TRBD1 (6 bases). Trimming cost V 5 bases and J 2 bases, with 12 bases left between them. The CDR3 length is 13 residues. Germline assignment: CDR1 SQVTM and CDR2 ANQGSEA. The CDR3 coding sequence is TGCAGCGTTTTTGGACAGTTACAAGAGACCCAGTACTTC. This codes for CSVFGQLQETQYF. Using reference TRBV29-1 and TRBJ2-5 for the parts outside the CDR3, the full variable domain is SAVISQKPSRDICQRGTSLTIQCQVDSQVTMMFWYRQQPGQSLTLIATANQGSEATYESGFVIDKFPISRPNLTFSTLTVSNMSPEDSSIYLCSVFGQLQETQYFGPGTRLLVL.